Shown below are 13 T cell receptor beta chains from a single sample sequenced in a study of T-cell memory formation after mild COVID-19. Using its own MiXCR run on the 5' RACE reads, TCRdb lists one record per CDR3 protein. The table shows roughly 130,000 distinct CDR3 sequences, with 16% occurring only once. The sample comprised PBMCs or a T cell subset sorted from them (not recorded which). These receptors all stem from an adult woman who had mild COVID-19 (a few samples of this study predate the infection). Cell type and time point are not known.

In its sample, this clonotype was seen many times. The gene calls are TRBV3-1 and TRBJ2-1; TRBD1 matches at 8 bases. With 4 bases clipped from V and 7 bases from J, the junction kept 12 bases outside the gene matches. The germline gives CDR1 LGHDT, CDR2 YNNKEL (reference sequence). The CDR3 has 16 residues. The CDR3 DNA follows: TGTGCCAGCAGCCCCGACAGGGGAGAGGTGAGGAATGAGCAGTTCTTC. Translated: CASSPDRGEVRNEQFF.

J is TRBJ2-2 and V is TRBV11-2, with D unclear. The CDR3 is 14 amino acids. Germline V gene sequence: CDR1 SGHAT, CDR2 FQNNGV. Trimming removed 1 base at V and 4 bases at J, with 7 bases between. The CDR3 loop is CASSLAHLTGELFF. For the CDR3, the DNA is TGTGCCAGCAGCTTAGCCCACCTCACCGGGGAGCTGTTTTTT. The full variable domain, in which reference TRBV11-2 and TRBJ2-2 provide the parts outside the CDR3, is EAGVAQSPRYKIIEKRQSVAFWCNPISGHATLYWYQQILGQGPKLLIQFQNNGVVDDSQLPKDRFSAERLKGVDSTLKIQPAKLEDSAVYLCASSLAHLTGELFFGEGSRLTVL.

The chain is built from TRBV7-6 and TRBJ2-7; 9 nucleotides line up with TRBD2. J gave up 2 bases and V 5 bases, and 4 bases lay outside the gene matches. This CDR3 has 14 residues. Per the germline V gene, CDR1 is SGHVS and CDR2 is FNYEAQ. The CDR3 reads CASSSSGSPYEQYF. The CDR3 DNA is TGTGCCAGCAGCAGTAGCGGGAGTCCCTACGAGCAGTACTTC.

This clonotype was seen only a few times. V gene TRBV15 combines with J gene TRBJ2-2; a possible D gene is TRBD1 (6 bases). The CDR3 runs 15 residues. V was trimmed by 1 base and J by 2 bases, leaving 8 bases between them. The germline V gene has CDR1 LNHNV and CDR2 YYDKDF (reference sequence). The CDR3: CATSRGTENTGELFF. CDR3 in DNA: TGTGCCACCAGCAGAGGGACAGAAAACACCGGGGAGCTGTTTTTT.

The V and J genes are TRBV19 and TRBJ2-2, with a possible D match to TRBD2 (6 bases). V was cut by 5 bases and J by 5 bases, with 12 bases left in between. CDR1 is LNHDA and CDR2 is SQIVND in the germline V gene (reference sequence). The CDR3 is made up of 14 amino acids. This chain's CDR3 is CASSVGLLTGELFF. The CDR3, as DNA: TGTGCCAGTAGTGTGGGACTTCTAACCGGGGAGCTGTTTTTT.

J is TRBJ1-1 and V is TRBV9; D is uncertain. V was cut by 1 base and J by 5 bases, with 15 bases left in between. Germline V gene sequence: CDR1 SGDLS, CDR2 YYNGEE. CDR3 size: 15 residues. The DNA of the CDR3 is TGTGCCAGCAGCGTAAATGACGGCTGGTCGACTGAAGCTTTCTTT. It codes for CASSVNDGWSTEAFF.

CDR3 sequence reads: CASSLARGAANYGYTF. DNA for the CDR3: TGTGCCAGCAGCTTAGCGAGGGGTGCAGCTAACTATGGCTACACCTTC. The V gene is TRBV7-9, the J gene TRBJ1-2; possible D gene TRBD1, 5 bases. From germline, CDR1 is SEHNR and CDR2 FQNEAQ (reference sequence). Deletions cut 0 bases from V and 0 bases from J, with 11 bases between. CDR3 length equals 16 residues.

As DNA, the CDR3 is TGTGCCAGCAGCTTAGCCACCACGGAGCTGTTTTTT. Residues: CASSLATTELFF. V usage is TRBV7-9 and J usage is TRBJ2-2; D remains unclear. With 0 bases removed from V and 10 bases from J, the gap between germline ends came to 6 bases. Looked up from germline, CDR1 is SEHNR and CDR2 is FQNEAQ (reference sequence). The CDR3 runs to 12 residues.

The gene calls are TRBV4-1 and TRBJ2-5; 7 bases agree with TRBD1. J was trimmed by 0 bases and V by 8 bases; bases with no gene match: 3. In germline, CDR1 is MGHRA, CDR2 YSYEKL. The CDR3 spans 13 residues. Written as DNA, the CDR3 is TGCGCCAGCCGGGACAGTGACCAAGAGACCCAGTACTTC. The encoded protein is CASRDSDQETQYF.

This clonotype was seen repeatedly, ten times or more. The chain employs TRBV2 and TRBJ2-1; D perhaps matches TRBD1 (7 bases). CDR3 length equals 17 residues. V was trimmed by 4 bases and J by 0 bases, leaving 16 bases between them. The germline CDR1 and CDR2 sequences are SNHLY and FYNNEI. This CDR3 reads CASSARQGGSSYNEQFF. The CDR3 bases are TGTGCCAGCAGTGCCCGACAGGGAGGTAGCTCCTACAATGAGCAGTTCTTC.

This clonotype showed up just a few times. The germline gene is not matched at one end of the junction; a read error may be the cause. The chain recombines TRBV5-1 with TRBJ1-1; D remains unclear. The CDR3 spans 13 residues. Germline V gene lookup returns CDR1 SGHRS and CDR2 YFSETQ. Here the CDR3 DNA reads TGTGCCAGCAGCTTCCCAGGGAACACTGAAGCTTTCTTT. Translated, it gives CASSFPGNTEAFF.

In this sample, this clonotype turned up a few times. The chain uses TRBV7-8 and TRBJ2-1; D might be TRBD1 or TRBD2, each matching 5 bases. Germline CDR1 is SGHVS and CDR2 is FQNEAQ. This CDR3 is 12 amino acids long. V lost 2 bases to trimming and J lost 9 bases, with 8 bases between them. The CDR3 reads CASSLSGTEQFF. In nucleotides, the CDR3 is TGTGCCAGCAGCTTATCGGGGACTGAGCAGTTCTTC.

This clonotype was picked up a small number of times. V is TRBV12-3 or TRBV12-4 and J is TRBJ1-5; D remains ambiguous. V lost 5 bases and J lost 4, with 9 bases in between. The CDR3 contains 13 residues. For the CDR3, the DNA is TGTGCCAGCAGTGAGGGTCCGAATCAGCCCCAGCATTTT. Translating it yields CASSEGPNQPQHF.